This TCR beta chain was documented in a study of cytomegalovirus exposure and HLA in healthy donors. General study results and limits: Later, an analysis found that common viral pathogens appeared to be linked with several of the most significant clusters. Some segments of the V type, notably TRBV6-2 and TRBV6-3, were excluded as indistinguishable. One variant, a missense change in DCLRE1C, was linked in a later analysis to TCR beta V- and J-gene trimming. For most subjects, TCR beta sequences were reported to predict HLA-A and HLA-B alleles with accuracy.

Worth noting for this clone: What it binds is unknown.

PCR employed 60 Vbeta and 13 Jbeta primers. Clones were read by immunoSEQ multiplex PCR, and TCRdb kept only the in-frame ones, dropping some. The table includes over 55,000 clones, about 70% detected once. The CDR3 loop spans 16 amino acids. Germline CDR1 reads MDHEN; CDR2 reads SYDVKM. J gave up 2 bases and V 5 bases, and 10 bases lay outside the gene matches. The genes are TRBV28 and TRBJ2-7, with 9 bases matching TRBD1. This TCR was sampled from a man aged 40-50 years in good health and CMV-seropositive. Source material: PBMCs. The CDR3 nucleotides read TGTGCCAGCAGTACGCCGGGACAGGGACTTCCCTACGAGCAGTACTTC. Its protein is CASSTPGQGLPYEQYF.